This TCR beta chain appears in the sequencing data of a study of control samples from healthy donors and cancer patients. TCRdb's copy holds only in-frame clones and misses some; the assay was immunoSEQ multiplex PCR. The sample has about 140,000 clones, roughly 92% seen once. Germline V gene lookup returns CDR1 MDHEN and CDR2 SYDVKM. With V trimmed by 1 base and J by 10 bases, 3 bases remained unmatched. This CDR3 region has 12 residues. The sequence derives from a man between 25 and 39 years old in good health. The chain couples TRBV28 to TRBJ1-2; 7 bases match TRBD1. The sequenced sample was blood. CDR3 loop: CASSLSRGTYTF. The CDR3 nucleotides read TGTGCCAGCAGTTTATCCAGGGGGACCTACACCTTC.